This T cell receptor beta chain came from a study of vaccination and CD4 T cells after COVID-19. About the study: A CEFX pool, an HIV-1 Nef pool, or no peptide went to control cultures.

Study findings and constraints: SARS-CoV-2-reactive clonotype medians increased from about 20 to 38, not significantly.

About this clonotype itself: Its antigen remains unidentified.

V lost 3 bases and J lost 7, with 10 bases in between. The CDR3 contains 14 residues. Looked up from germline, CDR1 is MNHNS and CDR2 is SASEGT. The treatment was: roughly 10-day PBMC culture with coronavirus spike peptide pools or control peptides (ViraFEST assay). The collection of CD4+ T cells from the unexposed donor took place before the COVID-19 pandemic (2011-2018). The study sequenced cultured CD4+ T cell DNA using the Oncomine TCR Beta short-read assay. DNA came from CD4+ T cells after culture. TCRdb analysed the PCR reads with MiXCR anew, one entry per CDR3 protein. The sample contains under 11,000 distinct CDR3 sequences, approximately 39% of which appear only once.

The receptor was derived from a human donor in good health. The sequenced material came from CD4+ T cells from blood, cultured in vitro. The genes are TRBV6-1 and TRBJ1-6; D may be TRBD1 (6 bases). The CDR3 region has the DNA TGTGCCAGCAGTGACAGGGGAAAGAATTCACCCCTCCACTTT. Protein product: CASSDRGKNSPLHF.